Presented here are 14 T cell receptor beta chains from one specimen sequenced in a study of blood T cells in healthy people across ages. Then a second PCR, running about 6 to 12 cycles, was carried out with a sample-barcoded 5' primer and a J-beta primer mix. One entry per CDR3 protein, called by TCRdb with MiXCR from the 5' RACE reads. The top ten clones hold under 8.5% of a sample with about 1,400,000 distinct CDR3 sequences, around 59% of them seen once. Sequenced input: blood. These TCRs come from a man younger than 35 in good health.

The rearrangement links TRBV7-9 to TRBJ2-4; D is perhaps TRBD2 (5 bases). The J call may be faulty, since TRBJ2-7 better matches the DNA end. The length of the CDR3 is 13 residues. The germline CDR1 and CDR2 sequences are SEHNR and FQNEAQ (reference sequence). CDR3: CASRPGNAYEQYF. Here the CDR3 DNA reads TGTGCCAGCAGGCCGGGGAATGCATACGAGCAGTACTTC.

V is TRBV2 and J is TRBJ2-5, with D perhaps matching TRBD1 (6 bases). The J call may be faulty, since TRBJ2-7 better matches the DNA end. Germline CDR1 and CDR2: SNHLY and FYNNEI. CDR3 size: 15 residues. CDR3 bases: TGTGCCAGCAGTGACGTTCAGGGGTTCTCCTACGAGCAGTACTTC. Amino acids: CASSDVQGFSYEQYF.

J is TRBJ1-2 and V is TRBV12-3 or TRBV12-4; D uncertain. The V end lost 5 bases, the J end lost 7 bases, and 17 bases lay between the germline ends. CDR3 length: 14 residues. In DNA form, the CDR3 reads TGTGCCAGCAGTCCCATCATGGACGTCGGTGGCTACACCTTC. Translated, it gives CASSPIMDVGGYTF.

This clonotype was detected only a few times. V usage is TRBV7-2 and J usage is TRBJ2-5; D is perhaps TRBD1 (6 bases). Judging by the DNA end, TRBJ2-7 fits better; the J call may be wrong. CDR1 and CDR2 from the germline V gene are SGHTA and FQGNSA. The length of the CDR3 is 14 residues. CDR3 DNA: TGTGCCAGCAGCTTCGGCGAGGGGGCCTACGAGCAGTACTTC. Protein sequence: CASSFGEGAYEQYF.

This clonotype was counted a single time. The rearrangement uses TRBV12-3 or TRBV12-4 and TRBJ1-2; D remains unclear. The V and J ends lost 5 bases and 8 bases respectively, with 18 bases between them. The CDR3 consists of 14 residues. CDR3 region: CASSVTAGDVGYTF. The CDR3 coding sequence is TGTGCCAGCAGTGTAACGGCCGGAGATGTAGGCTACACCTTC.

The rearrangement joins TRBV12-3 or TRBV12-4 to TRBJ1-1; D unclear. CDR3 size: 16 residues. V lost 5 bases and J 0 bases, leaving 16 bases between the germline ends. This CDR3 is CASSPPLFFMNTEAFF. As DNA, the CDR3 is TGTGCCAGCAGTCCCCCTTTATTCTTCATGAACACTGAAGCTTTCTTT.

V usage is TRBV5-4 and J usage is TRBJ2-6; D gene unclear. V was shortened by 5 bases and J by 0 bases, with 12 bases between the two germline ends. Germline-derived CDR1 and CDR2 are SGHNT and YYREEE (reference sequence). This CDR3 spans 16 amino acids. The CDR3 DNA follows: TGTGCCAGCAGTCCCGGACGGAACTCTGGGGCCAACGTCCTGACTTTC. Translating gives CASSPGRNSGANVLTF. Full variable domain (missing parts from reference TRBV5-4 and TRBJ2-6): ETGVTQSPTHLIKTRGQQVTLRCSSQSGHNTVSWYQQALGQGPQFIFQYYREEENGRGNFPPRFSGLQFPNYSSELNVNALELDDSALYLCASSPGRNSGANVLTFGAGSRLTVL.

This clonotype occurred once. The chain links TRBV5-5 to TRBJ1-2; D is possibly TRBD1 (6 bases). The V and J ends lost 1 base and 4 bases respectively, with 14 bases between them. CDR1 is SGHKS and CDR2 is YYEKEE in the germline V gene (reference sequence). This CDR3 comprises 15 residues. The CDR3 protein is CASSLTAGASYGYTF. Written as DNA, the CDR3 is TGTGCCAGCAGCTTGACGGCAGGGGCCAGCTATGGCTACACCTTC.

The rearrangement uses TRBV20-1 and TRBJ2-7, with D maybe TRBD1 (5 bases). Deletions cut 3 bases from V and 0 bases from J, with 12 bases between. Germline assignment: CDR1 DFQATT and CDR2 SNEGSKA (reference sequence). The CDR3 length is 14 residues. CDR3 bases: TGCAGTGCTAGTGGCCAGGGATTCTCCTACGAGCAGTACTTC. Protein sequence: CSASGQGFSYEQYF.

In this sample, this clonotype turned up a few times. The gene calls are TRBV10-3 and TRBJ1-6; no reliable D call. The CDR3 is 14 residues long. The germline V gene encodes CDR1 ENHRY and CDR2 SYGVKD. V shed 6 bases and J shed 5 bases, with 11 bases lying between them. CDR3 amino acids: CAIRSGWDNSPLHF. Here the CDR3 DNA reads TGTGCCATCAGATCGGGCTGGGATAATTCACCCCTCCACTTT.

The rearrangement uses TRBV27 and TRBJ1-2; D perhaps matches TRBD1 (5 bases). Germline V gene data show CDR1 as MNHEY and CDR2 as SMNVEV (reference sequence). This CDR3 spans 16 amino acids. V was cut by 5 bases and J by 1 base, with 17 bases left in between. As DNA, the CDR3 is TGTGCCAGCAGTCCCACGCGACAGCCCAATAACTATGGCTACACCTTC. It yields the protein CASSPTRQPNNYGYTF.

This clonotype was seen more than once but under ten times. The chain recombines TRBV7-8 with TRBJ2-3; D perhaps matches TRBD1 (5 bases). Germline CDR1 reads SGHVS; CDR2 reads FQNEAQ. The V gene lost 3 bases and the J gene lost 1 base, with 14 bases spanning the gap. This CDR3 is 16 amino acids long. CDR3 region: CASSLTARSGTDTQYF. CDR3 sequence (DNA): TGTGCCAGCAGCTTGACAGCTCGGTCGGGCACAGATACGCAGTATTTT. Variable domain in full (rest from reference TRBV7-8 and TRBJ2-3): GAGVSQSPRYKVAKRGQDVALRCDPISGHVSLFWYQQALGQGPEFLTYFQNEAQLDKSGLPSDRFFAERPEGSVSTLKIQRTQQEDSAVYLCASSLTARSGTDTQYFGPGTRLTVL.

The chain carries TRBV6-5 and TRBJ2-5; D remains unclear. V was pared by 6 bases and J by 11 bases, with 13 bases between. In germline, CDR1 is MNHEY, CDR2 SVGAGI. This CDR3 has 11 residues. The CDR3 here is CASRTTLGQYF. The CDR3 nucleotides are TGTGCCAGCAGAACTACTCTAGGGCAGTACTTC.

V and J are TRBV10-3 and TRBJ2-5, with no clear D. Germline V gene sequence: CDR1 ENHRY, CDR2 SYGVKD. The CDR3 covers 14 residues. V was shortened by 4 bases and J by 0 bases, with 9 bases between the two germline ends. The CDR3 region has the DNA TGTGCCATCAGTGTTAACGAGTACCAAGAGACCCAGTACTTC. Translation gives CAISVNEYQETQYF.